Listed below are T cell receptor beta chains from one sample, sequenced in a study of T cell repertoires in cytomegalovirus infection. TCRdb used MiXCR to reprocess the reads, holding one entry per CDR3 protein. The table lists some 240,000 distinct CDR3 sequences, approximately 15% of them singletons, with less than 50% in the top ten. The sample taken for sequencing was CD8+ T cells from PBMCs. These receptors all stem from a human donor in good health (CMV status not recorded). Some clones in this sample may be carry-over from other donors' samples. Each CDR3 is given with its conserved first and last residue. A D gene is named only where the DNA matches it firmly. Rows may omit the clone size; those that give it use once, few, many or a size class.

>TRBJ2-2|-|14|TRBV7-6|-
TGTGCCAGCAGCCCATCCGTCAACACCGGGGAGCTGTTTTTT
CASSPSVNTGELFF
>TRBJ2-5|-|17|TRBV15|-
TGTGCCACCAGCAGAGATCGGTTCGCAGGCCTCCAAGAGACCCAGTACTTC
CATSRDRFAGLQETQYF
>TRBJ2-3|-|15|TRBV7-2|many
TGTGCCAGCAGCTTGAGACAGTCCTTCACAGATACGCAGTATTTT
CASSLRQSFTDTQYF
>TRBJ2-3|TRBD1|14|TRBV29-1|-
TGCAGCGTCCGGACAGGGGTCGTGGCAGATACGCAGTATTTT
CSVRTGVVADTQYF
>TRBJ2-7|-|13|TRBV5-4|-
TGTGCCAGCAGCTTGGATCTATCGTACGAGCAGTACTTC
CASSLDLSYEQYF
>TRBJ1-4|TRBD1|18|TRBV4-2|once
TGTGCCAGCAGCCAACGTATGGGGACAGTCAACCCCAATGAAAAACTGTTTTTT
CASSQRMGTVNPNEKLFF
>TRBJ2-2|TRBD2|18|TRBV6-4|many
TGTGCCAGCAGTGACCGGGGTACTAGCGGGGAAAACACCGGGGAGCTGTTTTTT
CASSDRGTSGENTGELFF
>TRBJ2-3|TRBD2|13|TRBV29-1|many
TGCAGCGTCACCGGGACTAGAAAGGGTGCGCAGTATTTT
CSVTGTRKGAQYF
>TRBJ2-1|-|16|TRBV20-1|few
TGCAGTGCTAGTCCCCTCCGTCTCGGAACTACCAATGAGCAGTTCTTC
CSASPLRLGTTNEQFF
>TRBJ2-1|-|17|TRBV6-6|many
TGTGCCAGCAGTTACCGGAGAGGGGGATCGTCCTACAATGAGCAGTTCTTC
CASSYRRGGSSYNEQFF
>TRBJ2-3|-|14|TRBV2|-
TGTGCCAGCAGGGATTCAACAGCGGCAGATACGCAGTATTTT
CASRDSTAADTQYF
>TRBJ1-5|-|18|TRBV20-1|once
TGCAGTGCTAGAGATCTGAAAGGGGAACCCAGGCGCAATCAGCCCCAGCATTTT
CSARDLKGEPRRNQPQHF
>TRBJ2-3|-|13|TRBV5-5|-
TGTGCCAGCAGCCGGCCGGGGGAGAATACGCAGTATTTT
CASSRPGENTQYF
>TRBJ1-2|-|15|TRBV2|few
TGTGCCTCCTCCGATGTGGGGGGCGCAATCTATGGCTACACCTTC
CASSDVGGAIYGYTF
>TRBJ1-1|TRBD1|15|TRBV11-2|many
TGTGCCAGCAGCTTCCGGACAGGCTTGAACACTGAAGCTTTCTTT
CASSFRTGLNTEAFF
>TRBJ1-2|TRBD1|14|TRBV20-1|-
TGCAGAATCCCGAGCAGGGGGCGAAGCTATGGCTACACCTTC
CRIPSRGRSYGYTF
>TRBJ2-7|TRBD1|16|TRBV7-9|many
TGTGCCAGCAGCTTATCTTTGACAGGGGGCTCCGGCGAGCAGTACTTC
CASSLSLTGGSGEQYF
>TRBJ2-7|-|13|TRBV20-1|few
TGCAGTTCCTTACCCCTCAGCTCCTACGAGCAGTACTTC
CSSLPLSSYEQYF
>TRBJ1-5|-|15|TRBV12-3/TRBV12-4|-
TGTGCCAGCAGTTTAATAGCTTATAGCAATCAGCCCCAGCATTTT
CASSLIAYSNQPQHF
>TRBJ2-3|-|16|TRBV10-3|-
TGTGCCATCTGTGAGTCGTATCCAGTGAGCACAGATACGCAGTATTTT
CAICESYPVSTDTQYF
>TRBJ1-1|-|15|TRBV4-1|many
TGCGCCAGCAGCCAAGGAACTGGGTTTGGCACTGAAGCTTTCTTT
CASSQGTGFGTEAFF
>TRBJ2-2|-|16|TRBV7-6|many
TGTGCCAGCAGCCCAACCTACGGGGTCTCCACCGGGGAGCTGTTTTTT
CASSPTYGVSTGELFF
>TRBJ2-4|-|14|TRBV19|many
TGTGCCAGTACAGGCGGAGGGCCATTTAACATTCAGTACTTC
CASTGGGPFNIQYF
>TRBJ2-7|TRBD2|15|TRBV7-2|many
TGTGCCAGCAGCCCCATGGGCGGGGGGGCCGCCGAGCAGTACTTC
CASSPMGGGAAEQYF
>TRBJ1-1|-|12|TRBV6-2/TRBV6-3|-
TGTGCCAGCAGTTACACAGGCGTTGAAGCTTTCTTT
CASSYTGVEAFF
>TRBJ2-3|-|19|TRBV28|-
TGTGCCAGCAGTTATCGCCCAGGGAGCAGCTCCGAGAGCACAGATACGCAGTATTTT
CASSYRPGSSSESTDTQYF
>TRBJ1-1|TRBD1|12|TRBV29-1|-
TGCAGCTCAGGGACAGCGAACACTGAAGCTTTCTTT
CSSGTANTEAFF
>TRBJ1-3|-|15|TRBV28|few
TGTGCCAGCAGTGGCCGGGAGAACAAAGGGGACACCATATATTTT
CASSGRENKGDTIYF
>TRBJ2-3|TRBD1|12|TRBV7-4|-
TGTGCCAGCAGCTCAAAGACAGGGGGCGGTAATTTT
CASSSKTGGGNF
>TRBJ1-5|-|14|TRBV7-9|few
TGTGCCAGCAGCTTTTCTGAAGTCAATCAGCCCCAGCATTTT
CASSFSEVNQPQHF
>TRBJ2-1|-|14|TRBV7-9|-
TGTGCCAGCAGCTTAGCGCCACAGGGTAGTGAGCAGTTCTTC
CASSLAPQGSEQFF
>TRBJ1-1|-|15|TRBV7-2|many
TGTGCCAGCAGCTTAGTGGGCGGAATGAACACTGAAGCTTTCTTT
CASSLVGGMNTEAFF
>TRBJ2-5|-|15|TRBV6-2/TRBV6-3|-
TGTGCCAGCAGTTACGAGACCTACCGGGGGGAGACCCAGTACTTC
CASSYETYRGETQYF
>TRBJ2-5|-|13|TRBV6-5|-
TGTGCCAGCAGTTACCGGAGGATGGAGACCCAGTACTTC
CASSYRRMETQYF
>TRBJ2-3|TRBD2|15|TRBV12-3/TRBV12-4|few
TGTGCCAGCAGTCCGAACGGGGGGGACACAGATACGCAGTATTTT
CASSPNGGDTDTQYF
>TRBJ2-1|TRBD2|15|TRBV7-9|few
TGTGCCAGCAGCTGGGGACTAGTGGGGGGCAATGAGCAGTTCTTC
CASSWGLVGGNEQFF
>TRBJ2-7|-|13|TRBV6-5|-
TGTGCCAGCAGCCGGACTATCACCTACGAGCAGTACTTC
CASSRTITYEQYF
>TRBJ2-7|-|11|TRBV5-5|-
TGTGCCAGCAGCTTGTTCCTCGAGCAGTACTTC
CASSLFLEQYF
>TRBJ2-1|TRBD2|16|TRBV11-2|many
TGTGCCAGCAGCTTAGCCGCTAGCGGAACCTACAATGAGCAGTTCTTC
CASSLAASGTYNEQFF
>TRBJ1-5|-|13|TRBV6-1|many
TGTGCCAGCAGTGAATGGGTAGGTCAGCCCCAGCATTTT
CASSEWVGQPQHF
>TRBJ1-2|TRBD1|15|TRBV12-5|-
TGTGCTAGTGGTTTGGACCTAGGGACAGGCTATGGCTACACCTTC
CASGLDLGTGYGYTF
>TRBJ1-5|-|16|TRBV19|-
TGTGCCAGTAGTCCTTGGGAAGGTCCTGGCAATCAGCCCCAGCATTTT
CASSPWEGPGNQPQHF
>TRBJ2-1|TRBD1|13|TRBV11-2|many
TGTGCCAGCAGCTTAGTACAGGGGAATGAGCAGTTCTTC
CASSLVQGNEQFF